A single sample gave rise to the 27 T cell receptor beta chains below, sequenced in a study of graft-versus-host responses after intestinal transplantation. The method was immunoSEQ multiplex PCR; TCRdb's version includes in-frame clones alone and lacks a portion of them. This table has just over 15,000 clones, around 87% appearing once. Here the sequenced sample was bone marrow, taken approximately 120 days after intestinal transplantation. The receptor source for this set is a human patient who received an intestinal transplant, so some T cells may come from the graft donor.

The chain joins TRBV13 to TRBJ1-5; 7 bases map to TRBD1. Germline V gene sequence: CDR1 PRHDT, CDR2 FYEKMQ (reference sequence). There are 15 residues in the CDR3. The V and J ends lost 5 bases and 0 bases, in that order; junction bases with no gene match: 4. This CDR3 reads CASSQRDSSNQPQHF. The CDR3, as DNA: TGTGCCAGCAGCCAGAGGGACAGTAGCAATCAGCCCCAGCATTTT.

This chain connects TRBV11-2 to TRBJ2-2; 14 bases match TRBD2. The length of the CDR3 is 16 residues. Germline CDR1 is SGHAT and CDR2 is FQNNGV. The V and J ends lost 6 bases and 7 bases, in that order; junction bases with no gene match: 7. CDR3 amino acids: CASSPPGLAGVGELFF. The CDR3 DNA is TGTGCCAGCAGTCCCCCGGGACTAGCGGGAGTCGGGGAGCTGTTTTTT.

In DNA form, the CDR3 reads TGTGCCAGCAGCGTAGCGGGTGACTGGAAGGAAGGCGAGCAGTACTTC. It yields the protein CASSVAGDWKEGEQYF. This chain joins TRBV9 and TRBJ2-7, with D unresolved. Trimming cost V 0 bases and J 6 bases, with 19 bases left between them. This CDR3 comprises 16 residues. Germline V CDR1 and CDR2: SGDLS, YYNGEE.

CDR3 sequence reads: CASSIGRTGGLYEQYF. CDR3 nucleotides: TGTGCCAGTAGTATTGGAAGGACAGGGGGCCTCTACGAGCAGTACTTC. The chain recombines TRBV19 with TRBJ2-7; 11 bases fit TRBD1. This CDR3 contains 16 residues. Per germline, CDR1 LNHDA and CDR2 SQIVND (reference sequence). Trimming took 3 bases from V and 3 from J; bases not matched to a gene: 7.

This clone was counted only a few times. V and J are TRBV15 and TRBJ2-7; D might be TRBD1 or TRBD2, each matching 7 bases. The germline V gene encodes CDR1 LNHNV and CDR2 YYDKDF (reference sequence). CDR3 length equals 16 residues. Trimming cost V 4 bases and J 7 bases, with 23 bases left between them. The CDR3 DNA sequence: TGTGCCACCAGCATATTGCTGGGAGGGGGCGCGGGGGAGCAGTACTTC. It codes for CATSILLGGGAGEQYF.

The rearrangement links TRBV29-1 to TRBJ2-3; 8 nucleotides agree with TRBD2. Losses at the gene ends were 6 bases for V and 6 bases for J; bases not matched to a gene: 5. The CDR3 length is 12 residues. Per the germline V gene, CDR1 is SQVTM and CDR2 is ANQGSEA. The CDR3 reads CSVPRTSDTQYF. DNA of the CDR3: TGCAGCGTGCCGCGGACTAGCGATACGCAGTATTTT.

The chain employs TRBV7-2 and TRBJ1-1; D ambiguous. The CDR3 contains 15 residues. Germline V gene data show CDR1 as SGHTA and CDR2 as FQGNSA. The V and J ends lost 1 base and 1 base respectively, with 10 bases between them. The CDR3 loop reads CASSLVDGKNTEAFF. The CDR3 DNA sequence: TGTGCCAGCAGCTTAGTGGACGGGAAGAACACTGAAGCTTTCTTT.

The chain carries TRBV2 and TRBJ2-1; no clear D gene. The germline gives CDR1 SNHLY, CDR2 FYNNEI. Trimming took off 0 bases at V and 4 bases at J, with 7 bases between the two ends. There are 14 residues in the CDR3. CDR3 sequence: CASSEAQGYNEQFF. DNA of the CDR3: TGTGCCAGCAGTGAAGCGCAAGGGTACAATGAGCAGTTCTTC. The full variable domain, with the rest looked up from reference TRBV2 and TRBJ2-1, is EPEVTQTPSHQVTQMGQEVILRCVPISNHLYFYWYRQILGQKVEFLVSFYNNEISEKSEIFDDQFSVERPDGSNFTLKIRSTKLEDSAMYFCASSEAQGYNEQFFGPGTRLTVL.

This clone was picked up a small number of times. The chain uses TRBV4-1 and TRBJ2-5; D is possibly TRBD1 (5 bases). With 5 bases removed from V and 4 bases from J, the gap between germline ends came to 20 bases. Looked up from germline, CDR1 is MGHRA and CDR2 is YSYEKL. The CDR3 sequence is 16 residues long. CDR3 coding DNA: TGCGCCAGCAGCAGTAGGGGCACCCTAGACCTAGAGACCCAGTACTTC. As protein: CASSSRGTLDLETQYF.

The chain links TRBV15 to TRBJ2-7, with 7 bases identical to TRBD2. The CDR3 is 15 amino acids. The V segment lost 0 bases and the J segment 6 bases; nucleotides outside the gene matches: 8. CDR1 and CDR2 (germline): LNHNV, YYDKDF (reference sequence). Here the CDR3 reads CATSREGGGSSEQYF. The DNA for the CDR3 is TGTGCCACCAGCAGAGAGGGCGGCGGGAGTAGCGAGCAGTACTTC.

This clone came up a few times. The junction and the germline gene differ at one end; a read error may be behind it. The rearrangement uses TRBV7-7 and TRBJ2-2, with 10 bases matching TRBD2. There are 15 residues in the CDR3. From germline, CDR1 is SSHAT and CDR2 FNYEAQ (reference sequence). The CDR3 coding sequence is TGTGCTAGCAGCTTAGGAGCGGGAGGGCCCGGGGAGCTGTTTTTT. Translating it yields CASSLGAGGPGELFF.

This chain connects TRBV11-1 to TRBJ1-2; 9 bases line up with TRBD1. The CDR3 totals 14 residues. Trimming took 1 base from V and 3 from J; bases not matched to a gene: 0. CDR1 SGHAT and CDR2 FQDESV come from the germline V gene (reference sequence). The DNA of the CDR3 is TGTGCCAGCAGCTTAGGGACAGGGGACTATGGCTACACCTTC. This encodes CASSLGTGDYGYTF.

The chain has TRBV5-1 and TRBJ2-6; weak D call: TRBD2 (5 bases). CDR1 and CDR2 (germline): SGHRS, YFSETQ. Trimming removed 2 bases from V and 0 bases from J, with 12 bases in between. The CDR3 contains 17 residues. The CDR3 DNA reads TGCGCCAGCAGCTTCCGCCCGGGATACTCTGGGGCCAACGTCCTGACTTTC. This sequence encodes CASSFRPGYSGANVLTF.

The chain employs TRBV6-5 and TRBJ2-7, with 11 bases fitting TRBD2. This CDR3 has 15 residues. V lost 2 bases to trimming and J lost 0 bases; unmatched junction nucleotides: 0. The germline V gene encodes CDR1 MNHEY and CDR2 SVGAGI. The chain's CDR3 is CASSYTSGSSYEQYF. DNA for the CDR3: TGTGCCAGCAGTTACACTAGCGGGAGCTCCTACGAGCAGTACTTC.

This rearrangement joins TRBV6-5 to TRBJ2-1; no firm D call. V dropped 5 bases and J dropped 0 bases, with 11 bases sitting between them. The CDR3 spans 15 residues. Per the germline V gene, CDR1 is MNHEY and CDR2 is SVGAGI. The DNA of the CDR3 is TGTGCCAGCAGTCACCCTGGAGACTCCTACAATGAGCAGTTCTTC. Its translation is CASSHPGDSYNEQFF.

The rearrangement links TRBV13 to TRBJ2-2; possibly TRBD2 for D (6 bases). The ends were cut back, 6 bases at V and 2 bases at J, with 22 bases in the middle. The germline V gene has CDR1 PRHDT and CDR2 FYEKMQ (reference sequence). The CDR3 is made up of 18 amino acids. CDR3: CASSSPLLWRENTGELFF. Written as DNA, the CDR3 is TGTGCCAGCAGTTCACCACTCCTCTGGCGGGAAAACACCGGGGAGCTGTTTTTT.

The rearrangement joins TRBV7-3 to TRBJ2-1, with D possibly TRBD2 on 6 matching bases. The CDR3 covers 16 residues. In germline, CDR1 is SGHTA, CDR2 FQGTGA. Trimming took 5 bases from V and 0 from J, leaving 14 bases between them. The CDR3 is CASSRDSGSSYNEQFF. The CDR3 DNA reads TGTGCCAGCAGCCGAGATAGCGGTAGCTCCTACAATGAGCAGTTCTTC.

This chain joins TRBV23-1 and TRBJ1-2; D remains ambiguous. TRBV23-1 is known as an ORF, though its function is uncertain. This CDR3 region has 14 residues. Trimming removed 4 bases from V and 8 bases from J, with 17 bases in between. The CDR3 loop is CASSRAGPPCGYTF. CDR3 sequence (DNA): TGCGCCAGCAGTCGAGCCGGGCCCCCATGCGGCTACACCTTC.

The CDR3 sequence is CASLRQGGEKLFF. In nucleotides, the CDR3 is TGTGCCAGCTTACGACAGGGCGGCGAAAAACTGTTTTTT. The V and J genes are TRBV7-9 and TRBJ1-4; 7 bases agree with TRBD1. From germline, CDR1 is SEHNR and CDR2 FQNEAQ (reference sequence). The CDR3 runs 13 residues. Germline trimming cut 8 bases from V and 8 bases from J; bases unmatched to any gene: 8.

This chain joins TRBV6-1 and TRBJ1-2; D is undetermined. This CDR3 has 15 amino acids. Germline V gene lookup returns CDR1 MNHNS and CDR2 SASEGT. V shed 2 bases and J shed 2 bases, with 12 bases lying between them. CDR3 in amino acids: CASSELISRNYGYTF. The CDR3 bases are TGTGCCAGCAGTGAACTGATTTCCAGAAACTATGGCTACACCTTC.

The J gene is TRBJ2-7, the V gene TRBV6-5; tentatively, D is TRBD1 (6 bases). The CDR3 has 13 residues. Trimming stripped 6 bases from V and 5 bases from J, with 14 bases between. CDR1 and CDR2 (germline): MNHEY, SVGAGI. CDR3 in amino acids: CASRQGIIHEQYF. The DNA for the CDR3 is TGTGCCAGCAGACAGGGAATTATCCACGAGCAGTACTTC.

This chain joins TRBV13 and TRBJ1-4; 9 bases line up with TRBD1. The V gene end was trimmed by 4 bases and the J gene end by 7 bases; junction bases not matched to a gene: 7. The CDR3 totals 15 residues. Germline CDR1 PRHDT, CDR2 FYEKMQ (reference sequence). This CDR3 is CASSSLGTGSEKLFF. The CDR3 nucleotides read TGTGCCAGCAGCTCCCTCGGGACAGGGAGTGAAAAACTGTTTTTT.

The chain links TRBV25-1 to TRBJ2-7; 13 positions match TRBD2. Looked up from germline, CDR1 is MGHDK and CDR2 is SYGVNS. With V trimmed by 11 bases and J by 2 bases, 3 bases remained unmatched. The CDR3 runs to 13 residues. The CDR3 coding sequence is TGTGCCGCGGGGACTAGCGGGGCCTACGAGCAGTACTTC. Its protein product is CAAGTSGAYEQYF.

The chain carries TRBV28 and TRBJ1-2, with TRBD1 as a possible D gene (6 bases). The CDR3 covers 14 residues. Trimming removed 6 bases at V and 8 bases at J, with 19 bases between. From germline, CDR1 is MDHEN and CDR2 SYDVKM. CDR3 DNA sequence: TGTGCCAGCAGCTTCCTCAAACAGGGCGGGGGCTACACCTTC. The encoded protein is CASSFLKQGGGYTF.

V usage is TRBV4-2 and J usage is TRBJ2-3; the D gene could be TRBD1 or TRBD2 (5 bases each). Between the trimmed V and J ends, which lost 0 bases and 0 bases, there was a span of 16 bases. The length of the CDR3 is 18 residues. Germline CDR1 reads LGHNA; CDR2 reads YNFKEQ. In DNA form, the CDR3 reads TGTGCCAGCAGCCAAGACTCAGCCGGGACGCCTAGCACAGATACGCAGTATTTT. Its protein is CASSQDSAGTPSTDTQYF.

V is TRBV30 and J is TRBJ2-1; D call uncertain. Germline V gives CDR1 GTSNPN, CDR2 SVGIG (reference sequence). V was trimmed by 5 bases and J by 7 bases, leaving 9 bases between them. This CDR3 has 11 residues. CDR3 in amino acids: CAWAALNEQFF. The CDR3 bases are TGTGCCTGGGCGGCCCTGAATGAGCAGTTCTTC.

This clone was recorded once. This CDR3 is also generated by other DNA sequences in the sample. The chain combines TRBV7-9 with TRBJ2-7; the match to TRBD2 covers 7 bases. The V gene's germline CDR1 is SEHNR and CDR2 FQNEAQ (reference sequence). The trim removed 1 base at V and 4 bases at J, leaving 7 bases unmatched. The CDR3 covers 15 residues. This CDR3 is CASSLVPSGLYEQYF. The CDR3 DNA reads TGTGCCAGCAGCTTAGTCCCTAGCGGATTATACGAGCAGTACTTC.